Sequencing of this T cell receptor beta chain was carried out in a study of CD4 and CD8 cells across lung adenocarcinoma regions. One entry per CDR3 protein results from TCRdb running MiXCR on the PCR reads. The top ten clones hold 40% to 55% of a sample with some 27,000 distinct CDR3 sequences, 53% of them seen once. This CDR3 is 16 amino acids long. The V gene's germline CDR1 is SGHVS and CDR2 FNYEAQ. Localized lung adenocarcinoma, a non-small cell lung cancer, affected the donors. The sequencing input was CD8+ T cells from the center of a lung tumor. This TCR was sampled from a male donor with lung adenocarcinoma. The CD4 and CD8 labels of this study may be unreliable. The rearrangement uses TRBV7-6 and TRBJ2-1; tentative D call: TRBD1 (5 bases). The tail of the sequence fits TRBJ2-7 better, so the J call may be wrong. The CDR3 nucleotides are TGTGCCAGCAGCTTAAACAAGGACACATCGATCTACGAGCAGTACTTC. This sequence encodes CASSLNKDTSIYEQYF.